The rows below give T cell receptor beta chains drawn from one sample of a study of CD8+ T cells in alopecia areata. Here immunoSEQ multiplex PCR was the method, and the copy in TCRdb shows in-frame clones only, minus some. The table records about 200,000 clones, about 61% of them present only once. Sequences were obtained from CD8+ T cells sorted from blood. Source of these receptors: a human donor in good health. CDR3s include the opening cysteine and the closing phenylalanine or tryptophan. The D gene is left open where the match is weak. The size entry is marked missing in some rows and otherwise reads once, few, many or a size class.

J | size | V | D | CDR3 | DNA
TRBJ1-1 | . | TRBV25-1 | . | CASSVQLNTEAFF | TGTGCCAGCAGTGTGCAGCTGAACACTGAAGCTTTCTTT
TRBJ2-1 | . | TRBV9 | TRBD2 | CASSVDGGAGGEQFF | TGTGCCAGCAGCGTAGACGGGGGGGCCGGTGGTGAGCAGTTCTTC
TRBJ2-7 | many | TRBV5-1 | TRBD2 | CASSLGSSGGFYEQYF | TGCGCCAGCAGCTTGGGATCTAGCGGGGGGTTCTACGAGCAGTACTTC
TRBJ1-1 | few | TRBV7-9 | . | CASGGEWSNTEAFF | TGTGCCAGCGGGGGCGAGTGGTCGAATACTGAAGCTTTCTTT
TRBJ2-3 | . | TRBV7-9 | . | CASSGLPSTDTQYF | TGTGCCAGCAGCGGACTACCGAGCACAGATACGCAGTATTTT
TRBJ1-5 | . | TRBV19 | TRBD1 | CASLPRGTAYSNQPQHF | TGTGCCAGTCTCCCGAGGGGGACAGCATATAGCAATCAGCCCCAGCATTTT
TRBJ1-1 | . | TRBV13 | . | CASNDLRVGSFNTEAFF | TGTGCCAGCAATGACCTTCGGGTTGGCAGTTTCAACACTGAAGCTTTCTTT
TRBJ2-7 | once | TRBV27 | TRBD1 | CASSLRGLRTIEQYF | TGTGCCAGCAGTTTGAGGGGGCTAAGAACTATCGAGCAGTACTTC
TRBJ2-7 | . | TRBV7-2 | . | CASSLVDGASLRYF | TGTGCCAGCAGCTTAGTGGACGGGGCGTCCCTTCGGTACTTC
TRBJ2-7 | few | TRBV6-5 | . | CASTGASYEQYF | TGTGCCAGCACGGGGGCCTCCTACGAGCAGTACTTC
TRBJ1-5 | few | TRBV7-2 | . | CASSLEGLGDQPQHF | TGTGCCAGCAGCTTAGAGGGGTTAGGAGATCAGCCCCAGCATTTT
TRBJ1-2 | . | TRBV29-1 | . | CSVEDQGQSYGYTF | TGCAGCGTTGAAGATCAGGGTCAAAGCTATGGCTACACCTTC
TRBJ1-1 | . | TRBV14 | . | CASSHRGNTEAFF | TGTGCCAGCAGCCACAGGGGAAACACTGAAGCTTTCTTT
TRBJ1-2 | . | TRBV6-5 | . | CASRNGGAYGYTF | TGTGCCAGCAGAAACGGGGGGGCGTATGGCTACACCTTC
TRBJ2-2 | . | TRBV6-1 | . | CASSEEVGNTGELFF | TGTGCCAGCAGTGAAGAGGTGGGGAACACCGGGGAGCTGTTTTTT
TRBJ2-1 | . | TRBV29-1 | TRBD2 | CSVAGLAGEQFF | TGCAGCGTTGCCGGACTAGCGGGTGAACAGTTCTTC
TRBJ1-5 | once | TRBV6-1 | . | CASSIPPGQPQHF | TGTGCCAGCAGTATCCCCCCAGGTCAGCCCCAGCATTTT
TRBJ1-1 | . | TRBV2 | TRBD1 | CASSPGTGVNTEAFF | TGTGCCAGCAGTCCCGGGACAGGGGTGAACACTGAAGCTTTCTTT
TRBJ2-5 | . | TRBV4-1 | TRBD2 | CASSQGVSGEQETQYF | TGCGCCAGCAGCCAAGGAGTTAGCGGGGAGCAAGAGACCCAGTACTTC
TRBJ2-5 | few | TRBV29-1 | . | CSAAGRGQETQYF | TGCAGCGCTGCCGGCAGGGGTCAAGAGACCCAGTACTTC
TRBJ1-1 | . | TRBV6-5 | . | CASSYSKGRRVIF | TGTGCCAGCAGTTACTCGAAGGGTCGCAGAGTTATCTTT
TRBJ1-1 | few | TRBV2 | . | CASSEVSVNTEAFF | TGTGCCAGCAGTGAGGTCTCGGTAAACACTGAAGCTTTCTTT
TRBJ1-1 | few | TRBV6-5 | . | CASSRGLNTEAFF | TGTGCCAGCAGTCGGGGCCTGAACACTGAAGCTTTCTTT
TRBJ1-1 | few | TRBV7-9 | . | CASSLDRNTEAFF | TGTGCCAGCAGCTTAGACAGGAACACTGAAGCTTTCTTT
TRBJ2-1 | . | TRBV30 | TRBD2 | CAGRLAGTEQFF | TGTGCCGGACGACTAGCGGGGACCGAGCAGTTCTTC
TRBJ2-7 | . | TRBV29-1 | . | CSVEGKGFNGEQYF | TGCAGCGTTGAAGGGAAGGGATTCAACGGCGAGCAGTACTTC
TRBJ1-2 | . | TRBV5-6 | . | CASSSSGFLWGYTF | TGTGCCAGCAGCTCCTCAGGTTTCTTATGGGGCTACACCTTC
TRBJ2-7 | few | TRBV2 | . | CASRTGEQYF | TGTGCCAGCAGGACAGGCGAGCAGTACTTC
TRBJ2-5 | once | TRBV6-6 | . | CASRPGRETQYF | TGTGCCAGCAGACCAGGACGCGAGACCCAGTACTTC
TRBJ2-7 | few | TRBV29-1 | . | CSGGDNYEQYF | TGCAGCGGTGGGGACAACTACGAGCAGTACTTC